This passage covers 31 T cell receptor beta chains from one sample sequenced in a study of blood T cell repertoires in COVID-19. Only in-frame clones appear in the TCRdb table, and some are missing; sequencing was by immunoSEQ multiplex PCR. The sample has roughly 130,000 clones, roughly 90% seen once. The sequencing input was peripheral blood. The receptors originated from a man in his forties or fifties with active COVID-19.

The rearrangement joins TRBV5-5 to TRBJ2-3; D call uncertain. The CDR3 extends over 15 amino acids. V lost 1 base and J lost 0, with 9 bases in between. CDR1 and CDR2 (germline): SGHKS, YYEKEE (reference sequence). The CDR3 region is CASSLQALSTDTQYF. The CDR3 nucleotides are TGTGCCAGCAGCTTGCAGGCCCTGAGCACAGATACGCAGTATTTT. Filled out from reference TRBV5-5 and TRBJ2-3, the complete variable domain reads DAGVTQSPTHLIKTRGQQVTLRCSPISGHKSVSWYQQVLGQGPQFIFQYYEKEERGRGNFPDRFSARQFPNYSSELNVNALLLGDSALYLCASSLQALSTDTQYFGPGTRLTVL.

The chain couples TRBV7-9 to TRBJ1-2; possible D gene TRBD1, 6 bases. In germline, CDR1 is SEHNR, CDR2 FQNEAQ (reference sequence). The CDR3 length is 13 residues. V was clipped by 3 bases and J by 6 bases, with 11 bases between them. The CDR3 coding sequence is TGTGCCAGCAGCTTTAGGACAGAGGATGGCTACACCTTC. Translated, it gives CASSFRTEDGYTF.

The rearrangement joins TRBV15 to TRBJ2-5; 10 bases are shared with TRBD1. CDR3 length: 14 residues. V lost 5 bases, J lost 1 base, and 1 base stayed unmatched. In germline, CDR1 is LNHNV, CDR2 YYDKDF (reference sequence). In DNA, the CDR3 is TGTGCCACCAGCGGGGACAGGGGCCAAGAGACCCAGTACTTC. This codes for CATSGDRGQETQYF.

The V call is TRBV7-2, the J call TRBJ2-3; 8 bases are a match to TRBD2. With V trimmed by 1 base and J by 5 bases, 8 bases remained unmatched. CDR3 size: 16 residues. CDR1 SGHTA and CDR2 FQGNSA come from the germline V gene. The CDR3 DNA is TGTGCCAGCAGCTTAGTTCCGGGAGGGCCTAGAGATACGCAGTATTTT. This codes for CASSLVPGGPRDTQYF.

V gene TRBV7-8 combines with J gene TRBJ2-2; D perhaps matches TRBD1 (5 bases). Trimming cost V 5 bases and J 5 bases, with 15 bases left between them. Germline V gene data show CDR1 as SGHVS and CDR2 as FQNEAQ. The CDR3 contains 15 residues. The CDR3 region is CASSLQGRVTGELFF. CDR3 nucleotide sequence: TGTGCCAGCAGCCTACAAGGCAGGGTTACCGGGGAGCTGTTTTTT.

This clone was seen a few times. The chain has TRBV5-1 and TRBJ1-1; maybe TRBD1 (6 bases). Trimming removed 4 bases from V and 0 bases from J, with 16 bases in between. The CDR3 consists of 16 residues. Per the germline V gene, CDR1 is SGHRS and CDR2 is YFSETQ. CDR3 sequence (DNA): TGCGCCAGCAGCGGGGGACATAACCTTATGAACACTGAAGCTTTCTTT. Translating gives CASSGGHNLMNTEAFF.

This clone has a single count. This chain uses TRBV7-9 with TRBJ1-1; 10 bases are a match to TRBD1. V was clipped by 3 bases and J by 3 bases; unmatched bases: 7. CDR3 length equals 16 residues. CDR1 is SEHNR and CDR2 is FQNEAQ in the germline V gene (reference sequence). The DNA for the CDR3 is TGTGCCAGCAGCTTTCCCGGGACAGGGGTTGACACTGAAGCTTTCTTT. It translates to CASSFPGTGVDTEAFF.

The J gene is TRBJ1-2, the V gene TRBV30; 8 bases align to TRBD1. The CDR3 is 12 residues long. V was clipped by 4 bases and J by 6 bases; unmatched bases: 4. Looked up from germline, CDR1 is GTSNPN and CDR2 is SVGIG (reference sequence). CDR3 residues: CAWNRGEDGYTF. CDR3 sequence (DNA): TGTGCCTGGAACAGGGGGGAGGATGGCTACACCTTC.

The chain joins TRBV6-4 to TRBJ2-3; 12 bases match TRBD2. Trimming cost V 7 bases and J 0 bases; bases outside gene matches: 5. The CDR3 has 16 amino acids. Germline V lookup: CDR1 MRHNA, CDR2 SNTAGT. As DNA, the CDR3 is TGTGCCAGCAACCGGACTAGCGGGGACAGCACAGATACGCAGTATTTT. It encodes CASNRTSGDSTDTQYF.

The V and J genes are TRBV15 and TRBJ2-1; 10 nucleotides agree with TRBD2. Trimming took 0 bases from V and 10 from J; bases not matched to a gene: 21. CDR3 length: 20 residues. The germline V gene encodes CDR1 LNHNV and CDR2 YYDKDF (reference sequence). The CDR3 nucleotides read TGTGCCACCAGCAGAGATTCTTGGGGAGTTCTAGCGGGAGCCCACGGGGAGCAGTTCTTC. Its protein is CATSRDSWGVLAGAHGEQFF. Combining the CDR3 with reference TRBV15 and TRBJ2-1 gives the whole variable domain DAMVIQNPRYQVTQFGKPVTLSCSQTLNHNVMYWYQQKSSQAPKLLFHYYDKDFNNEADTPDNFQSRRPNTSFCFLDIRSPGLGDTAMYLCATSRDSWGVLAGAHGEQFFGPGTRLTVL.

The V gene is TRBV7-6, the J gene TRBJ1-2; D not resolved. The V end was cut by 8 bases, the J end by 2 bases, with 9 bases between. The CDR3 sequence is 12 residues long. The germline V gene has CDR1 SGHVS and CDR2 FNYEAQ. The CDR3 nucleotides are TGTGCCAGCGGCGGGGTGAACTATGGCTACACCTTC. Protein sequence: CASGGVNYGYTF.

In regard to this clone: Additional DNA sequences in this sample encode the identical CDR3. The rearrangement links TRBV2 to TRBJ1-5; D is undetermined. With 0 bases removed from V and 3 bases from J, the gap between germline ends came to 9 bases. Germline V gene data show CDR1 as SNHLY and CDR2 as FYNNEI. CDR3 length: 15 residues. The CDR3 DNA follows: TGTGCCAGCAGTGAAGCGCCAGGTCCCAATCAGCCCCAGCATTTT. Protein: CASSEAPGPNQPQHF.

The V gene is TRBV19, the J gene TRBJ1-3; the match to TRBD1 covers 7 bases. The V segment lost 5 bases and the J segment 4 bases; nucleotides outside the gene matches: 8. Germline values: CDR1 LNHDA, CDR2 SQIVND (reference sequence). This CDR3 contains 15 residues. The CDR3 reads CASSPDRTWGNTIYF. The DNA for the CDR3 is TGTGCCAGTAGTCCGGACAGGACGTGGGGAAACACCATATATTTT. The full variable domain, in which reference TRBV19 and TRBJ1-3 provide the parts outside the CDR3, is DGGITQSPKYLFRKEGQNVTLSCEQNLNHDAMYWYRQDPGQGLRLIYYSQIVNDFQKGDIAEGYSVSREKKESFPLTVTSAQKNPTAFYLCASSPDRTWGNTIYFGEGSWLTVV.

The V gene is TRBV2, the J gene TRBJ1-2; D gene uncertain. V lost 4 bases and J 2 bases, leaving 8 bases between the germline ends. CDR3 length equals 13 residues. Per the germline V gene, CDR1 is SNHLY and CDR2 is FYNNEI. Here the CDR3 reads CASSVEENYGYTF. For the CDR3, the DNA is TGTGCCAGCAGTGTCGAAGAGAACTATGGCTACACCTTC.

The chain couples TRBV18 to TRBJ1-5, with D possibly matching TRBD1 (6 bases). This CDR3 is 16 amino acids long. V gave up 5 bases and J gave up 1 base, with 15 bases separating them. From germline, CDR1 is KGHSH and CDR2 LQKENI. The CDR3 DNA reads TGTGCCAGCTCAGCACAGGGAGCGAGAAGCAATCAGCCCCAGCATTTT. Protein sequence: CASSAQGARSNQPQHF.

In DNA, the CDR3 is TGTGCCTGGAGTGTAGGTACAGGAAGAACAGATACGCAGTATTTT. Protein product: CAWSVGTGRTDTQYF. The rearrangement links TRBV30 to TRBJ2-3; D is perhaps TRBD1 (5 bases). This CDR3 has 15 residues. CDR1 and CDR2 (germline): GTSNPN, SVGIG (reference sequence). Between the trimmed V and J ends, which lost 0 bases and 3 bases, there was a span of 13 bases.

This chain joins TRBV5-4 and TRBJ1-6; 11 bases line up with TRBD1. The CDR3 spans 13 residues. Germline V CDR1 and CDR2: SGHNT, YYREEE (reference sequence). The V and J ends lost 10 bases and 7 bases, in that order; junction bases with no gene match: 4. The CDR3 protein is CAGWDRGNSPLHF. The CDR3 nucleotides are TGTGCCGGCTGGGACAGGGGGAATTCACCCCTCCACTTT.

V and J are TRBV11-3 and TRBJ2-4; maybe TRBD1 (7 bases). Germline lookup yields CDR1 SGHNT and CDR2 YENEEA. The CDR3 length is 16 residues. The germline V and J ends were trimmed by 0 bases and 3 bases, with 12 bases remaining between them. CDR3 sequence: CASSLDHRGGKNIQYF. DNA of the CDR3: TGTGCCAGCAGCTTAGATCACAGGGGAGGCAAAAACATTCAGTACTTC.

This chain links TRBV2 with TRBJ1-6, with 7 bases that match TRBD1. The germline CDR1 and CDR2 sequences are SNHLY and FYNNEI. The CDR3 consists of 14 residues. The junction had 6 bases not matched to a gene; V was cut back by 7 bases and J by 6 bases. The CDR3 sequence is CASNPGTANSPLHF. The DNA for the CDR3 is TGTGCCAGCAATCCCGGGACAGCTAATTCACCCCTCCACTTT.

The V call is TRBV19, the J call TRBJ2-7; D gene uncertain. Germline CDR1 reads LNHDA; CDR2 reads SQIVND (reference sequence). The CDR3 extends over 14 amino acids. V dropped 0 bases and J dropped 2 bases, with 8 bases sitting between them. The DNA of the CDR3 is TGTGCCAGTAGTATAGAGCCAGGCCCCTACGAGCAGTACGTC. The encoded protein is CASSIEPGPYEQYV.

The chain is built from TRBV5-4 and TRBJ2-3; 8 bases map to TRBD1. J gave up 4 bases and V 2 bases, and 3 bases lay outside the gene matches. CDR1 and CDR2 from the germline V gene are SGHNT and YYREEE (reference sequence). The CDR3 contains 14 residues. The CDR3 protein is CASSLAGGADTQYF. The DNA of the CDR3 is TGTGCCAGCAGCTTAGCAGGGGGCGCAGATACGCAGTATTTT.

Here the CDR3 reads CASSLLRGGETQYF. Written as DNA, the CDR3 is TGTGCCAGCAGTCTACTCCGGGGGGGGGAGACCCAGTACTTC. The chain is built from TRBV6-5 and TRBJ2-5; 8 nucleotides line up with TRBD2. CDR1 and CDR2 from the germline V gene are MNHEY and SVGAGI. With 5 bases clipped from V and 5 bases from J, the junction kept 7 bases outside the gene matches. This CDR3 is 14 amino acids long.

This chain links TRBV7-2 with TRBJ2-3, with 8 bases matching TRBD2. Trimming cost V 1 base and J 0 bases; bases outside gene matches: 3. The germline V gene encodes CDR1 SGHTA and CDR2 FQGNSA. CDR3 length: 16 residues. The CDR3 DNA reads as TGTGCCAGCAGCTTAGTCCCTAGCGGGAGCACAGATACGCAGTATTTT. Amino acid sequence: CASSLVPSGSTDTQYF. The variable domain in full, completed from reference TRBV7-2 and TRBJ2-3, reads GAGVSQSPSNKVTEKGKDVELRCDPISGHTALYWYRQSLGQGLEFLIYFQGNSAPDKSGLPSDRFSAERTGGSVSTLTIQRTQQEDSAVYLCASSLVPSGSTDTQYFGPGTRLTVL.

The chain carries TRBV28 and TRBJ1-5; TRBD1 matches at 7 bases. The germline gives CDR1 MDHEN, CDR2 SYDVKM. This CDR3 has 13 amino acids. J gave up 6 bases and V 8 bases, and 7 bases lay outside the gene matches. CDR3 sequence reads: CASYGQVGQPQHF. CDR3 DNA: TGTGCCAGCTATGGACAGGTCGGTCAGCCCCAGCATTTT.

This chain connects TRBV3-1 (or the pseudogene TRBV3-2) to TRBJ2-1, with 7 bases aligning to TRBD2. This CDR3 has 16 amino acids. V gave up 6 bases and J gave up 7 bases; unmatched junction bases: 15. The germline V gene has CDR1 LGHDT and CDR2 YNNKEL (reference sequence). In nucleotides, the CDR3 is TGTGCCAGCAGTACTTTTCGGCTAGCGGTTACGAATGAGCAGTTCTTC. Residues: CASSTFRLAVTNEQFF.

The V call is TRBV11-2, the J call TRBJ2-7, with 13 bases matching TRBD2. Germline-derived CDR1 and CDR2 are SGHAT and FQNNGV. The CDR3 is 17 residues long. J gave up 0 bases and V 4 bases, and 6 bases lay outside the gene matches. Written as DNA, the CDR3 is TGTGCCAGCAGCTCTAGCGGACTAGCGGGGGCCTCCTACGAGCAGTACTTC. It specifies CASSSSGLAGASYEQYF.

J is TRBJ2-5 and V is TRBV24-1; D gene uncertain. V dropped 3 bases and J dropped 5 bases, with 9 bases sitting between them. This CDR3 spans 13 amino acids. Germline V gene lookup returns CDR1 KGHDR and CDR2 SFDVKD. In DNA form, the CDR3 reads TGTGCCACCAGTGATCCCGGGTTTGAGACCCAGTACTTC. Residues: CATSDPGFETQYF.

The chain employs TRBV7-2 and TRBJ2-3; perhaps TRBD2 as D (5 bases). CDR1 and CDR2 (germline): SGHTA, FQGNSA. V lost 2 bases to trimming and J lost 4 bases, with 16 bases between them. The CDR3 consists of 16 residues. The CDR3 sequence: CASSLRWVGAADTQYF. The CDR3 region has the DNA TGTGCCAGCAGCTTAAGATGGGTCGGAGCGGCAGATACGCAGTATTTT.

The chain carries TRBV5-5 and TRBJ2-5; 10 bases agree with TRBD1. CDR3 length: 15 residues. Per germline, CDR1 SGHKS and CDR2 YYEKEE (reference sequence). With V trimmed by 0 bases and J by 5 bases, 4 bases remained unmatched. CDR3 nucleotides: TGTGCCAGCAGCTTGGCAGACAGGGGGCGGGAGACCCAGTACTTC. This gives the protein CASSLADRGRETQYF.

V is TRBV18 and J is TRBJ1-5, with D possibly TRBD1 on 5 matching bases. This CDR3 contains 14 residues. The V and J ends lost 6 bases and 7 bases respectively, with 16 bases between them. Germline lookup yields CDR1 KGHSH and CDR2 LQKENI. The CDR3 bases are TGTGCCAGCTCCCAAAGTCAGGGTGGACAGCCCCAGCATTTT. This translates into CASSQSQGGQPQHF.

Comment on this clone: With only one base between it and a far larger clone, this is likely a read error. The J gene is TRBJ2-7, the V gene TRBV7-8, with 7 bases identical to TRBD1. Germline V gene lookup returns CDR1 SGHVS and CDR2 FQNEAQ. V was clipped by 5 bases and J by 3 bases; unmatched bases: 4. The CDR3 extends over 13 amino acids. The CDR3 loop is CASSPGTVYEQYF. CDR3 DNA: TGTGCCAGCAGCCCCGGGACAGTCTACGAGCAGTACTTC.